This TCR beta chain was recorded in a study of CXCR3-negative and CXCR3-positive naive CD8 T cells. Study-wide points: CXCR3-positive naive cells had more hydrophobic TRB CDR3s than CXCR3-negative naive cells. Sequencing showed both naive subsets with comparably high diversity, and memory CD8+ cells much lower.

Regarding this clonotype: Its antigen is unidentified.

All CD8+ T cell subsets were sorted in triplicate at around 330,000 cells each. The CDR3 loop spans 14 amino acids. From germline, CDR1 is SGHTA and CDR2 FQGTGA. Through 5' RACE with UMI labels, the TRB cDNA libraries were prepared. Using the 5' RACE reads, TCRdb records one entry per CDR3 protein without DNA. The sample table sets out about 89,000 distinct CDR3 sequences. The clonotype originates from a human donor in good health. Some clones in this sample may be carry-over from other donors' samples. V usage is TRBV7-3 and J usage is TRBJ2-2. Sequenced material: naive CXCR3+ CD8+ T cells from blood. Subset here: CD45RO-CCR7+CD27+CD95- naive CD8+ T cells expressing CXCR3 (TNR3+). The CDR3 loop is CASSAVLNTGELFF.